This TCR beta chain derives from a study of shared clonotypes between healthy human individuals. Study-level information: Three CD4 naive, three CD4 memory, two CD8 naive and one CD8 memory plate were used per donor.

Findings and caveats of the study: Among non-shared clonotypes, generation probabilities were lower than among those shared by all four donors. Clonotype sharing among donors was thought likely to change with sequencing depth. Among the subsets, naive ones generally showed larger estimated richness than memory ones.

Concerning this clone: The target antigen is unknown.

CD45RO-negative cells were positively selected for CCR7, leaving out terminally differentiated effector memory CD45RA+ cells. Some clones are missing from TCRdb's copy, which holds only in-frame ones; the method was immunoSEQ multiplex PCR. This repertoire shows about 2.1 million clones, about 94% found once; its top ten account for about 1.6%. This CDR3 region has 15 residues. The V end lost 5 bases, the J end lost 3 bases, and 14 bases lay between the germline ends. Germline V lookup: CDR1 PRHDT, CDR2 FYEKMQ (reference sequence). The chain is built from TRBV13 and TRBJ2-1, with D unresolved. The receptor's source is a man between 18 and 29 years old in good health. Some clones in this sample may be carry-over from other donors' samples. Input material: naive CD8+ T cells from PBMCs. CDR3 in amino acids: CASSPRVAVYNEQFF. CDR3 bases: TGTGCCAGCAGCCCCCGGGTGGCGGTCTACAATGAGCAGTTCTTC.